Listed below are T cell receptor beta chains from one sample, sequenced in a study of blood T cell repertoires in COVID-19. Libraries were prepared by immunoSEQ multiplex PCR; TCRdb keeps only in-frame clonotypes and omits some of them. The table includes 250,000 to 350,000 clones, around 88% detected once. The sequencing sample was made of peripheral blood. Receptors were obtained from a man under 40 with acute or convalescent COVID-19. CDR3s include the opening cysteine and the closing phenylalanine or tryptophan. The D gene is left open where the match is weak. Rows give clone size only sometimes, using once, few, many, or a class for an expanded clone.

TRBV12-3/TRBV12-4	TRBJ2-3	NA	NA	CASTRGQRDTQYF	TGTGCCAGCACCAGGGGTCAAAGGGATACGCAGTATTTT
TRBV27	TRBJ1-4	NA	NA	CASSISGLTNEKLFF	TGTGCCAGCAGTATCTCAGGGCTCACTAATGAAAAACTGTTTTTT
TRBV12-5	TRBJ2-3	TRBD1	NA	CASGLRQGAGGDTQYF	TGTGCTAGTGGTTTAAGACAGGGGGCCGGAGGAGATACGCAGTATTTT
TRBV7-9	TRBJ1-2	TRBD1	once	CASSPQRDSLSGYTF	TGTGCCAGCAGCCCCCAAAGGGACAGTCTCTCTGGCTACACCTTC
TRBV5-6	TRBJ2-6	NA	NA	CASSLQGSGANVLTF	TGTGCCAGCAGTTTACAGGGCTCTGGGGCCAACGTCCTGACTTTC
TRBV2	TRBJ2-1	NA	NA	CASSPLDEQFF	TGTGCCAGCTCTCCTCTTGATGAGCAGTTCTTC
TRBV10-3	TRBJ1-5	NA	NA	CAISESITGNQPQHF	TGTGCCATCAGTGAGTCTATTACAGGGAATCAGCCCCAGCATTTT
TRBV18	TRBJ1-1	NA	NA	CASSTGVSPGAEAFF	TGTGCCAGCTCCACCGGGGTCAGCCCTGGGGCTGAAGCTTTCTTT
TRBV6-5	TRBJ1-4	NA	many	CASSFQGATNEKLFF	TGTGCCAGCTCTTTTCAGGGTGCAACTAATGAAAAACTGTTTTTT
TRBV5-1	TRBJ2-1	TRBD2	NA	CASSSTSGSSYNEQFF	TGCGCCAGCAGCTCGACTAGCGGGAGCTCCTACAATGAGCAGTTCTTC
TRBV5-1	TRBJ1-1	TRBD1	NA	CASSPGTANTEAFF	TGCGCCAGCAGCCCCGGGACAGCGAACACTGAAGCTTTCTTT
TRBV5-1	TRBJ2-1	TRBD2	NA	CASSPGLANANEQFF	TGCGCCAGCAGCCCGGGACTAGCAAATGCCAATGAGCAGTTCTTC
TRBV28	TRBJ1-1	NA	NA	CASSNRGSMNTEAFF	TGTGCCAGCAGCAACCGTGGCAGTATGAACACTGAAGCTTTCTTT
TRBV7-9	TRBJ2-1	TRBD2	NA	CASSAPGTRNEQFF	TGTGCCAGCAGCGCACCCGGGACTAGAAATGAGCAGTTCTTC
TRBV6-6	TRBJ2-7	NA	NA	CASSYDGGSYEQYF	TGTGCCAGCAGTTACGACGGGGGATCCTACGAGCAGTACTTC
TRBV6-6	TRBJ1-6	TRBD1	NA	CASSLDREESPLHF	TGTGCCAGCAGTCTCGACAGGGAAGAATCACCCCTCCACTTT
TRBV30	TRBJ1-2	TRBD1	NA	CAYSRQGFVGGYTF	TGTGCCTATTCCCGACAGGGCTTTGTTGGAGGCTACACCTTC
TRBV18	TRBJ2-3	TRBD1	NA	CASSHRDRELTDTQYF	TGTGCCAGCTCACACCGGGACAGAGAACTCACAGATACGCAGTATTTT
TRBV27	TRBJ2-2	NA	NA	CASSSHTGELFF	TGTGCCAGCAGTTCTCACACCGGGGAGCTGTTTTTT
TRBV6-6	TRBJ2-1	TRBD2	NA	CASREVAGGRNEQFF	TGTGCCAGCAGAGAAGTAGCGGGGGGTCGCAATGAGCAGTTCTTC
TRBV27	TRBJ1-4	NA	NA	CASRAGLYEKLFF	TGTGCCAGCAGGGCAGGCCTTTATGAAAAACTGTTTTTT
TRBV18	TRBJ1-2	NA	once	CASSPFPLGSEGYTF	TGTGCCAGCTCACCTTTCCCATTGGGCTCTGAAGGCTACACCTTC
TRBV20-1	TRBJ2-7	NA	NA	CSARGSYEQYF	TGCAGTGCTAGAGGCAGCTACGAGCAGTACTTC
TRBV28	TRBJ1-5	TRBD1	NA	CASSLSTGVQPQHF	TGTGCCAGCAGTTTATCGACAGGGGTTCAGCCCCAGCATTTT
TRBV4-1	TRBJ2-3	TRBD2	NA	CARSRFGGAGTAQYF	TGCGCCCGCAGCCGGTTCGGGGGGGCGGGGACGGCGCAGTATTTT
TRBV2	TRBJ2-3	NA	NA	CASSDQDTQYF	TGTGCCAGCAGTGATCAAGATACGCAGTATTTT
TRBV6-2/TRBV6-3	TRBJ2-1	TRBD2	many	CASSQGTSEVNEQFF	TGTGCCAGCAGTCAGGGGACTAGCGAAGTTAATGAGCAGTTCTTC
TRBV6-5	TRBJ1-2	NA	NA	CASQLTSRGGYTF	TGTGCCAGCCAGTTGACATCACGGGGTGGCTACACCTTC
TRBV28	TRBJ1-2	TRBD1	NA	CASSLQGAGGYTF	TGTGCCAGCAGCTTACAGGGGGCGGGTGGCTACACCTTC
TRBV19	TRBJ2-5	TRBD1	NA	CASSIVLGGETQYF	TGTGCCAGTAGTATAGTACTAGGGGGCGAGACCCAGTACTTC
TRBV19	TRBJ2-3	TRBD2	NA	CASSNQRLAGPPDTQYF	TGTGCCAGTAGTAACCAAAGGCTAGCGGGGCCGCCAGATACGCAGTATTTT
TRBV3-1/TRBV3-2	TRBJ1-5	NA	NA	CASSTSGQANQPQHF	TGTGCCAGCAGTACATCTGGACAAGCCAATCAGCCCCAGCATTTT